These T cell receptor beta chains were read from a single sample in a study of T-cell reconstitution after alpha-beta-depleted transplantation in children. MiXCR, run by TCRdb on the PCR reads, gives a single entry per CDR3 protein. The sample carries about 220,000 distinct CDR3 sequences, 17% recorded once. The sample consisted of PBMCs, mostly from graft donor cells, taken 360 days after TCRalphabeta/CD19-depleted stem cell transplant. Source of these receptors: a male patient under 10 years old who had a stem cell transplant for acute lymphoblastic leukemia, so the T cells may come from the graft donor. Both conserved end residues are part of each CDR3. The D gene is left open where the match is weak. Size values are once, few and many counts, or a class for expanded clones, and some rows have none.

length,D,V,size,J,CDR3,DNA
13,NA,TRBV6-2/TRBV6-3,NA,TRBJ2-7,CASSSDLLREQYF,TGTGCCAGCAGTTCGGACCTCCTCCGGGAGCAGTACTTC
15,TRBD2,TRBV4-1,NA,TRBJ2-2,CASSSQAGVTGELFF,TGCGCCAGCAGCTCTCAAGCGGGGGTCACCGGGGAGCTGTTTTTT
14,NA,TRBV25-1,NA,TRBJ2-7,CASSEWTGNGEQYF,TGTGCCAGCAGTGAATGGACGGGGAACGGCGAGCAGTACTTC
15,NA,TRBV7-2,few,TRBJ2-5,CASSLVGGRQETQYF,TGTGCCAGCAGCTTAGTTGGGGGGCGACAAGAGACCCAGTACTTC
15,NA,TRBV19,NA,TRBJ2-1,CASSIVTGAGNEQFF,TGTGCCAGTAGTATCGTGACGGGGGCGGGGAATGAGCAGTTCTTC
14,NA,TRBV12-3/TRBV12-4,NA,TRBJ2-1,CASSSQGSQVEQFF,TGTGCCAGCAGTTCCCAGGGGTCGCAGGTTGAGCAGTTCTTC
16,TRBD1,TRBV28,NA,TRBJ2-7,CASSFRVRDRNYEQYF,TGTGCCAGCAGTTTTAGGGTTAGGGACAGAAACTACGAGCAGTACTTC
15,NA,TRBV3-1,few,TRBJ2-7,CASSQGPTGSYEQYF,TGTGCCAGCAGCCAAGGTCCGACAGGATCCTACGAGCAGTACTTC
14,TRBD1,TRBV15,many,TRBJ1-4,CATSRETGEEKLFF,TGTGCCACCAGCAGAGAGACAGGGGAAGAAAAACTGTTTTTT
14,NA,TRBV5-1,few,TRBJ1-1,CASSDTRPNTEAFF,TGCGCCAGCAGCGATACTCGACCCAACACTGAAGCTTTCTTT
16,NA,TRBV15,few,TRBJ2-3,CATSRAQTQRTDTQYF,TGTGCCACCAGCAGAGCCCAGACTCAGCGCACAGATACGCAGTATTTT
21,TRBD2,TRBV6-2/TRBV6-3,few,TRBJ2-3,CASSSAISGLAEPSSTDTQYF,TGTGCCAGCAGTTCCGCGATTTCGGGACTAGCGGAACCCTCTAGCACAGATACGCAGTATTTT
15,NA,TRBV10-2,NA,TRBJ2-5,CASSESKTVRETQYF,TGCGCCAGCAGTGAGTCGAAGACCGTCCGGGAGACCCAGTACTTC
14,TRBD1,TRBV5-5,NA,TRBJ1-1,CASSDRTGPTEAFF,TGTGCCAGCAGCGACAGGACAGGGCCCACTGAAGCTTTCTTT
13,NA,TRBV27,few,TRBJ2-1,CASSLLAGDEQFF,TGTGCCAGCAGTTTATTGGCTGGTGATGAGCAGTTCTTC
15,TRBD1,TRBV12-3/TRBV12-4,few,TRBJ2-7,CASSLTTGPSYEQYF,TGTGCCAGCAGTTTAACGACAGGGCCCTCCTACGAGCAGTACTTC
15,NA,TRBV28,NA,TRBJ2-5,CASRMASGRQETQYF,TGTGCCAGCAGGATGGCCTCCGGGCGCCAAGAGACCCAGTACTTC
13,NA,TRBV20-1,once,TRBJ1-5,CSASPRDNQPQHF,TGCAGTGCTAGTCCCAGGGACAATCAGCCCCAGCATTTT
13,TRBD2,TRBV2,many,TRBJ2-1,CASPGLASYEQFF,TGTGCCAGCCCGGGACTAGCGAGTTATGAGCAGTTCTTC
17,NA,TRBV28,NA,TRBJ1-5,CASSLSPPGAGNQPQHF,TGTGCCAGCAGTTTGTCCCCCCCAGGGGCGGGCAATCAGCCCCAGCATTTT
14,NA,TRBV19,NA,TRBJ1-2,CASSPARQAGGYTF,TGTGCCAGTAGTCCCGCCCGACAGGCTGGAGGCTACACCTTC
15,TRBD2,TRBV5-1,few,TRBJ2-7,CASSLWTSGTYEQYF,TGCGCCAGCAGCTTGTGGACTAGCGGGACTTACGAGCAGTACTTC
16,TRBD1,TRBV14,few,TRBJ2-2,CASSLGGQGIAGELFF,TGTGCCAGCAGCTTGGGGGGACAGGGGATTGCCGGGGAGCTGTTTTTT
16,TRBD1,TRBV5-1,few,TRBJ2-1,CASSIGQTGIWNEQFF,TGCGCCAGCAGCATTGGACAGACAGGGATTTGGAATGAGCAGTTCTTC
15,TRBD1,TRBV18,NA,TRBJ2-3,CASSSGTGSSSTQYF,TGTGCCAGCTCCTCCGGGACAGGGAGCTCGTCCACGCAGTATTTT
14,NA,TRBV10-3,NA,TRBJ2-2,CAISGEENTGELFF,TGTGCCATCAGTGGGGAAGAGAACACCGGGGAGCTGTTTTTT
15,NA,TRBV2,few,TRBJ1-6,CASSEEGARDSPLHF,TGTGCCAGCAGTGAAGAAGGGGCGCGGGATTCACCCCTCCACTTT
14,NA,TRBV11-3,NA,TRBJ2-2,CASSSRTSAGELFF,TGTGCCAGCAGCTCCCGGACATCGGCCGGGGAGCTGTTTTTT
13,TRBD2,TRBV29-1,NA,TRBJ2-3,CSKGGGSADTQYF,TGCAGCAAAGGCGGGGGGAGTGCAGATACGCAGTATTTT
16,TRBD1,TRBV5-1,NA,TRBJ2-3,CASSMEGQGQTDTQYF,TGCGCCAGCAGCATGGAAGGACAGGGGCAGACAGATACGCAGTATTTT
17,NA,TRBV7-2,NA,TRBJ2-3,CASSLRPGRVTTDTQYF,TGTGCCAGCAGCTTACGTCCGGGACGGGTGACCACAGATACGCAGTATTTT
15,TRBD2,TRBV12-3/TRBV12-4,NA,TRBJ2-7,CASSLTGLAFYEQYF,TGTGCCAGCAGTTTAACAGGACTAGCCTTCTACGAGCAGTACTTC
14,NA,TRBV12-3/TRBV12-4,NA,TRBJ2-5,CASSLTDELETQYF,TGTGCCAGCAGTCTGACGGACGAGCTGGAGACCCAGTACTTC
16,NA,TRBV6-1,NA,TRBJ2-5,CASSPLLGPGGETQYF,TGTGCCAGCAGTCCCCTCCTGGGCCCAGGGGGGGAAACCCAGTACTTC
16,TRBD1,TRBV5-6,many,TRBJ1-6,CASNSGTAAFISPLHF,TGTGCCAGCAATTCGGGGACAGCTGCATTCATTTCACCCCTCCACTTT
14,TRBD1,TRBV27,few,TRBJ1-4,CASRRTGRDEKLFF,TGTGCCAGCAGAAGGACAGGGAGGGATGAAAAACTGTTTTTT
14,TRBD1,TRBV5-1,few,TRBJ1-1,CASSASSGQGRKLF,TGCGCCAGCAGCGCGTCGTCGGGACAGGGGAGGAAACTCTTT
17,TRBD1,TRBV6-5,NA,TRBJ1-1,CASSLRQGGRGNTEAFF,TGTGCCAGCAGTCTTCGACAGGGAGGTCGTGGAAACACTGAAGCTTTCTTT
14,NA,TRBV12-3/TRBV12-4,NA,TRBJ1-3,CASGLNRAGNTIYF,TGTGCCAGCGGATTAAACAGGGCCGGAAACACCATATATTTT
13,TRBD1,TRBV29-1,NA,TRBJ2-3,CSVMTGVTDTQYF,TGCAGCGTGATGACAGGGGTGACAGATACGCAGTATTTT
15,NA,TRBV7-2,few,TRBJ2-3,CASSLTVALPDTQYF,TGTGCCAGCAGCTTAACGGTCGCCCTCCCAGATACGCAGTATTTT